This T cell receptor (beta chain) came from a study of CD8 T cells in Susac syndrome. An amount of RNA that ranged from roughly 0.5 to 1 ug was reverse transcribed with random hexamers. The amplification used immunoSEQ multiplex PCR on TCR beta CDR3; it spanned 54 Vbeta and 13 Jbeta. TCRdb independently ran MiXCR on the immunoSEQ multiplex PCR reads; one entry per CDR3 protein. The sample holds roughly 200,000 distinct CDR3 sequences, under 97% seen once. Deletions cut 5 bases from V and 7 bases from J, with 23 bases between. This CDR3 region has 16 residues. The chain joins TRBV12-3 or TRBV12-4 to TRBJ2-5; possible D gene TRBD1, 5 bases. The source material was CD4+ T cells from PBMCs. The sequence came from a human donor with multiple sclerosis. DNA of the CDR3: TGTGCCAGCAGTCCATCGCCCCTGACAGATAAGTGGACCCAGTACTTC. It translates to CASSPSPLTDKWTQYF.